The 18 T cell receptor beta chains below were found in one sample sequenced in a study of cytomegalovirus exposure and HLA in healthy donors. Vbeta (60) and Jbeta (13) primers were used in the PCR. The repertoire was sequenced with immunoSEQ multiplex PCR; TCRdb's copy has only in-frame clones and lacks some. Of about 170,000 clones in the sample, roughly 60% were seen once. Source material: PBMCs. The source is a man aged 35-49 years in good health and CMV-seronegative.

The J gene is TRBJ2-2, the V gene TRBV19, with D tentatively TRBD1 (6 bases). In germline, CDR1 is LNHDA, CDR2 SQIVND (reference sequence). V was clipped by 1 base and J by 2 bases, with 8 bases between them. This CDR3 spans 15 amino acids. The CDR3 is CASSIGQVNTGELFF. The CDR3 nucleotides are TGTGCCAGTAGTATAGGACAGGTTAACACCGGGGAGCTGTTTTTT.

The chain has TRBV6-6 and TRBJ2-7, with 8 bases fitting TRBD1. The CDR3 covers 13 residues. The germline V gene has CDR1 MNHNY and CDR2 SVGAGI (reference sequence). The V gene end was trimmed by 5 bases and the J gene end by 5 bases; junction bases not matched to a gene: 5. CDR3 nucleotides: TGTGCCAGCAGTGACAGGGGTCAGAACGAGCAGTACTTC. Translating it yields CASSDRGQNEQYF.

V and J are TRBV7-3 and TRBJ2-1; TRBD2 matches at 9 bases. CDR3 length equals 15 residues. V shed 3 bases and J 5 bases; nucleotides not matched to a gene: 5. CDR1 and CDR2 (germline): SGHTA, FQGTGA. CDR3 DNA sequence: TGTGCCAGCAGCTTGGGGACTAGCACACACAATGAGCAGTTCTTC. Amino acid sequence: CASSLGTSTHNEQFF.

A word on this clone: At one of its ends the junction is not consistent with the germline gene, which may arise from a read error. The chain carries TRBV7-9 and TRBJ1-1; TRBD1 is a possible D gene (5 bases). The CDR3 loop spans 14 amino acids. Germline lookup yields CDR1 SEHNR and CDR2 FQNEAQ (reference sequence). DNA of the CDR3: TGTTCCAGCAGCTTCGACAGTCGAATAGCTGAAGCTTTCTTT. This gives the protein CSSSFDSRIAEAFF. Together with reference TRBV7-9 and TRBJ1-1, the CDR3 gives the full variable domain: DTGVSQNPRHKITKRGQNVTFRCDPISEHNRLYWYRQTLGQGPEFLTYFQNEAQLEKSRLLSDRFSAERPKGSFSTLEIQRTEQGDSAMYLCSSSFDSRIAEAFFGQGTRLTVV.

A single count supports this clone. The rearrangement uses TRBV10-3 and TRBJ2-7, with D perhaps TRBD1 (5 bases). This CDR3 is 13 amino acids long. Germline lookup yields CDR1 ENHRY and CDR2 SYGVKD. V was clipped by 6 bases and J by 3 bases, with 12 bases between them. The chain's CDR3 is CAIRGQGDYEQYF. CDR3 coding DNA: TGTGCCATCAGGGGTCAGGGTGACTACGAGCAGTACTTC.

This clone has more than one count but fewer than ten. The chain combines TRBV11-3 with TRBJ2-6, with D possibly matching TRBD1 (6 bases). The CDR3 is 17 residues long. Between the trimmed V and J ends, which lost 1 base and 1 base, there was a span of 11 bases. The germline V gene has CDR1 SGHNT and CDR2 YENEEA. The CDR3 DNA sequence: TGTGCCAGCAGCTTAGGCCCCACAGGGTCTGGGGCCAACGTCCTGACTTTC. Its protein product is CASSLGPTGSGANVLTF.

On this clone: Relative to the germline gene, one junction end is altered; a read error may explain this. The chain joins TRBV7-7 to TRBJ2-5, with D perhaps TRBD2 (6 bases). Germline V lookup: CDR1 SSHAT, CDR2 FNYEAQ (reference sequence). The CDR3 is 16 residues long. The CDR3 region has the DNA TGTGCTAGCAGCCGGGGAGGAGTAGTCGGTCAGGAGACCCAGTACTTC. Encoded protein: CASSRGGVVGQETQYF.

The CDR3: CASSLWTSGGTDTQYF. In DNA, the CDR3 is TGTGCCAGCAGCTTATGGACTAGCGGGGGGACAGATACGCAGTATTTT. V and J are TRBV5-4 and TRBJ2-3; 14 bases agree with TRBD2. Germline values: CDR1 SGHNT, CDR2 YYREEE (reference sequence). There are 16 residues in the CDR3. V lost 2 bases and J lost 3; bases outside the gene matches: 2.

V usage is TRBV6-1 and J usage is TRBJ2-7; possibly TRBD1 for D (5 bases). Germline CDR1 is MNHNS and CDR2 is SASEGT. The V gene lost 0 bases and the J gene lost 3 bases, with 15 bases spanning the gap. This CDR3 contains 16 residues. CDR3 region: CASSEAQPRAGYEQYF. For the CDR3, the DNA is TGTGCCAGCAGTGAAGCGCAGCCCAGGGCCGGCTACGAGCAGTACTTC.

The rearrangement joins TRBV6-5 to TRBJ1-1; possible D gene TRBD1, 5 bases. This CDR3 has 14 amino acids. V lost 8 bases, J lost 4 bases, and 17 bases lay in between. Germline V gene lookup returns CDR1 MNHEY and CDR2 SVGAGI. The CDR3 DNA reads as TGTGCCAGCGATAGGGGTGGGATAGGCACTGAAGCTTTCTTT. Translating it yields CASDRGGIGTEAFF.

The genes are TRBV7-6 and TRBJ1-4; D is perhaps TRBD1 (6 bases). V lost 1 base to trimming and J lost 8 bases, with 20 bases between them. The CDR3 is 17 residues long. Germline loops: CDR1 SGHVS, CDR2 FNYEAQ. CDR3 bases: TGTGCCAGCAGCTTAGTAGTGGGGGGGACACGCCCGGAAAAACTGTTTTTT. Its translation: CASSLVVGGTRPEKLFF.

This chain uses TRBV30 with TRBJ2-7; 8 positions match TRBD1. J gave up 4 bases and V 0 bases, and 11 bases lay outside the gene matches. The germline V gene has CDR1 GTSNPN and CDR2 SVGIG (reference sequence). The CDR3 is 16 residues long. The CDR3 nucleotides are TGTGCCTGGAGTGTGGGGACAGGACAGTTATTATACGAGCAGTACTTC. This translates into CAWSVGTGQLLYEQYF.

The V gene is TRBV11-2, the J gene TRBJ2-1; D is undetermined. This CDR3 has 13 amino acids. Trimming removed 2 bases from V and 6 bases from J, with 8 bases in between. Per the germline V gene, CDR1 is SGHAT and CDR2 is FQNNGV. The DNA of the CDR3 is TGTGCCAGCAGCTTAAGCAGCGCCAATGAGCAGTTCTTC. Protein: CASSLSSANEQFF.

The genes are TRBV7-2 and TRBJ1-3; 9 bases fit TRBD1. V lost 2 bases and J lost 2; bases outside the gene matches: 4. CDR1 and CDR2 (germline): SGHTA, FQGNSA. There are 16 residues in the CDR3. This CDR3 reads CASSLLRDRAGNTIYF. The DNA for the CDR3 is TGTGCCAGCAGCTTACTAAGGGACAGGGCTGGAAACACCATATATTTT.

A single count supports this clone. The chain uses TRBV30 and TRBJ2-3; 11 bases map to TRBD2. This CDR3 region has 14 residues. V lost 2 bases and J lost 4; bases outside the gene matches: 2. In germline, CDR1 is GTSNPN, CDR2 SVGIG (reference sequence). CDR3 sequence: CAWSRGLAADTQYF. As DNA, the CDR3 is TGTGCCTGGAGTCGGGGACTAGCGGCAGATACGCAGTATTTT.

The chain links TRBV18 to TRBJ2-3; 9 bases agree with TRBD1. Trimming took 4 bases from V and 0 from J; bases not matched to a gene: 2. Germline assignment: CDR1 KGHSH and CDR2 LQKENI. The CDR3 is 15 amino acids. Here the CDR3 reads CASSRTGASTDTQYF. In DNA form, the CDR3 reads TGTGCCAGCTCACGGACAGGGGCCAGCACAGATACGCAGTATTTT.

This clone appeared a single time. This chain links TRBV19 with TRBJ2-5, with TRBD2 identical over 9 bases. The CDR3 has 16 residues. CDR1 LNHDA and CDR2 SQIVND come from the germline V gene (reference sequence). Germline trimming cut 7 bases from V and 2 bases from J; bases unmatched to any gene: 11. The CDR3 nucleotides are TGTGCCAGTAAAGCGCGGGGGGGCCCAGAGCAAGAGACCCAGTACTTC. Its protein is CASKARGGPEQETQYF.

The table lists this clone with a few counts. V is TRBV4-2 and J is TRBJ1-5; weak D call: TRBD1 (6 bases). The CDR3 extends over 15 amino acids. CDR1 and CDR2 from the germline V gene are LGHNA and YNFKEQ. V dropped 0 bases and J dropped 5 bases, with 11 bases sitting between them. CDR3 in DNA: TGTGCCAGCAGCCAAGATCTTTCAGGGGATCAGCCCCAGCATTTT. Residues: CASSQDLSGDQPQHF.